This T cell receptor (beta chain) was found in a study of blood T cell repertoires in COVID-19. Profiled with immunoSEQ multiplex PCR; TCRdb holds only in-frame clones, not every one. This table has tens of thousands of clones, almost 85% appearing once. Germline CDR1 SGDLS, CDR2 YYNGEE. Losses at the gene ends were 4 bases for V and 3 bases for J; bases not matched to a gene: 11. This CDR3 is built from 18 residues. The gene calls are TRBV9 and TRBJ2-2; TRBD2 agrees at 11 bases. This sequence originates from a man in his 70s with acute or convalescent COVID-19. Sequences were obtained from peripheral blood. CDR3 loop: CASSTSPGTSGYTGELFF. CDR3 in DNA: TGTGCCAGCAGCACCTCTCCCGGGACTAGCGGCTACACCGGGGAGCTGTTTTTT.